This note documents a single TCR beta chain sequence. This sample was taken from a study of blood T cell repertoires in COVID-19. Authors' processing steps: Amplified reference gene primers provided the basis for estimating nucleated cell counts. The data were produced by immunoSEQ multiplex PCR, yet TCRdb's version contains in-frame clones alone and is incomplete. That table is the source of V, J and clone size, and D and trimming were worked out from the DNA. The sample yields roughly 170,000 clones, about 80% seen once. The age range of participants was about 18 to 95 years, with residence in approximately 25 US areas. Clinical histories supplied by participants themselves formed the basis of cohort assignment. Cohort 3 recovery required two negative PCRs, clearance, or symptom resolution. This CDR3 spans 13 amino acids. The V gene's germline CDR1 is SGHTA and CDR2 FQGNSA. V gave up 1 base and J gave up 4 bases, with 5 bases separating them.

The sample consisted of PBMCs or T cells enriched from blood (not recorded which). The chain uses TRBV7-2 and TRBJ1-5, with unresolved D. This clonotype was sampled from a man aged 45-65 years who had recovered from COVID-19. The CDR3 DNA reads TGTGCCAGCAGCTTAGGCGTAAATCAGCCCCAGCATTTT. Translation: CASSLGVNQPQHF. The full variable domain, rest sourced from reference TRBV7-2 and TRBJ1-5, is GAGVSQSPSNKVTEKGKDVELRCDPISGHTALYWYRQSLGQGLEFLIYFQGNSAPDKSGLPSDRFSAERTGGSVSTLTIQRTQQEDSAVYLCASSLGVNQPQHFGDGTRLSIL.